This T cell receptor (beta chain) emerged from a study of blood T cell repertoires in COVID-19. As for the study in general: PBMCs, B-cell-depleted T cells, or T cells were the source of the cDNA or gDNA that made up the material.

This clone has more than one count but fewer than ten. Two negative PCRs, clearance, or symptom resolution were required of recovered Cohort 3 donors. Produced via immunoSEQ multiplex PCR; TCRdb's table is partial and in-frame only. The table records approximately 400,000 clones, around 89% of them present only once. The CDR3 has 14 residues. V was pared by 5 bases and J by 0 bases, with 9 bases between. The germline gives CDR1 LGHNT, CDR2 FRNRAP. The sequence was obtained from a woman aged 18-30 years who had recovered from COVID-19. The sample taken for sequencing was PBMCs or T cells enriched from blood (not recorded which). The V and J genes are TRBV12-5 and TRBJ2-3; D gene unclear. The chain's CDR3 is CASGPPFSTDTQYF. Written as DNA, the CDR3 is TGTGCTAGTGGTCCCCCGTTCAGCACAGATACGCAGTATTTT.